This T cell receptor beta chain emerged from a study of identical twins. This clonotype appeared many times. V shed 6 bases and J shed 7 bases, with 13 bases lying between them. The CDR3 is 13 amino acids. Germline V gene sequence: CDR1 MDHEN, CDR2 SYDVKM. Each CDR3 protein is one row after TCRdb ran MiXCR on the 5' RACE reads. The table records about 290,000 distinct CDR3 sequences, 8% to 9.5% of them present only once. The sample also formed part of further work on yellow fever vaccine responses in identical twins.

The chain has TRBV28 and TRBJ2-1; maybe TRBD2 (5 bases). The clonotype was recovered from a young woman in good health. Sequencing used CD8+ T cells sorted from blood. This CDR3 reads CASRKSGKNEQFF. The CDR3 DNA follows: TGTGCCAGCAGAAAATCCGGGAAAAATGAGCAGTTCTTC.